A single sample is the source of the 16 T cell receptor beta chains below, sequenced in a study of cytomegalovirus exposure and HLA in healthy donors (dated by TCRdb to about 2017). Library preparation used the immunoSEQ multiplex PCR assay. Not all clones reach the TCRdb copy of this immuneACCESS table, which keeps in-frame sequences only. Checked studies attribute under half of the gap to unresolved V genes and leave the rest unexplained. Recorded for this sample are 150,000 to 200,000 clones; 84% of them occurred a single time. Together, the top ten hold less than 9% of the sample. The sequencing input was PBMCs. These receptors were taken from a man aged 18-30 years in good health and CMV-seropositive.

The gene calls are TRBV6-5 and TRBJ2-7; D possibly corresponds to TRBD1 (5 bases). Germline V lookup: CDR1 MNHEY, CDR2 SVGAGI. V gave up 6 bases and J gave up 0 bases, with 15 bases separating them. This CDR3 spans 15 amino acids. The DNA of the CDR3 is TGTGCCAGCAGGTCCCAGGGAATAGGCTCCTACGAGCAGTACTTC. This sequence encodes CASRSQGIGSYEQYF.

The chain joins TRBV4-1 to TRBJ2-1; TRBD2 aligns across 8 bases. The CDR3 is made up of 14 amino acids. The V segment lost 4 bases and the J segment 6 bases; nucleotides outside the gene matches: 5. CDR1 is MGHRA, CDR2 YSYEKL, per germline. The CDR3 coding sequence is TGCGCCAGCAGCCGGTCCCTAGCGGGCAATGAGCAGTTCTTC. Translating it yields CASSRSLAGNEQFF.

The gene calls are TRBV9 and TRBJ2-3; D possibly corresponds to TRBD1 (5 bases). V lost 3 bases and J 3 bases, leaving 11 bases between the germline ends. The CDR3 is made up of 14 amino acids. Germline-derived CDR1 and CDR2 are SGDLS and YYNGEE. The CDR3 nucleotides read TGTGCCAGCAGCGAAGGGGTCGGGACAGATACGCAGTATTTT. Its translation is CASSEGVGTDTQYF.

The chain couples TRBV5-6 to TRBJ2-7, with unresolved D. The V end lost 0 bases, the J end lost 7 bases, and 8 bases lay between the germline ends. Per the germline V gene, CDR1 is SGHDT and CDR2 is YYEEEE. The CDR3 has 12 amino acids. The CDR3 here is CASSLGSVEQYF. DNA for the CDR3: TGTGCCAGCAGCTTGGGATCGGTAGAGCAGTACTTC. The complete variable domain, with remaining parts taken from reference TRBV5-6 and TRBJ2-7, reads DAGVTQSPTHLIKTRGQQVTLRCSPKSGHDTVSWYQQALGQGPQFIFQYYEEEERQRGNFPDRFSGHQFPNYSSELNVNALLLGDSALYLCASSLGSVEQYFGPGTRLTVT.

This chain links TRBV29-1 with TRBJ2-1, with TRBD1 as a possible D gene (6 bases). This CDR3 spans 13 amino acids. CDR1 and CDR2 from the germline V gene are SQVTM and ANQGSEA. V gave up 7 bases and J gave up 4 bases, with 14 bases separating them. CDR3 DNA sequence: TGCAGCGCCCTCGGGACAACTTACAATGAGCAGTTCTTC. Its translation is CSALGTTYNEQFF.

This clone was counted a few times. This chain joins TRBV7-9 and TRBJ2-7; D not certain. The CDR3 is 14 amino acids. V was clipped by 0 bases and J by 0 bases, with 6 bases between them. Germline CDR1 reads SEHNR; CDR2 reads FQNEAQ (reference sequence). The CDR3 nucleotides read TGTGCCAGCAGCTTAGCGCAGTCCTCCTACGAGCAGTACTTC. The encoded protein is CASSLAQSSYEQYF.

The V and J genes are TRBV27 and TRBJ2-5; 10 bases are a match to TRBD1. The ends lost 5 bases at V and 3 bases at J; junction bases unmatched: 9. This CDR3 is built from 16 residues. In germline, CDR1 is MNHEY, CDR2 SMNVEV (reference sequence). CDR3 sequence (DNA): TGTGCCAGCAGTCCGCGGACAGGGACAGGGGAAGAGACCCAGTACTTC. This translates into CASSPRTGTGEETQYF.

The chain employs TRBV6-1 and TRBJ2-7, with 9 bases lining up with TRBD2. The CDR3 runs 16 residues. In germline, CDR1 is MNHNS, CDR2 SASEGT. Trimming took 4 bases from V and 5 from J; bases not matched to a gene: 12. CDR3 sequence reads: CASSALSSGIRDEQYF. The CDR3 region has the DNA TGTGCCAGCAGTGCCCTTTCTAGCGGGATAAGGGACGAGCAGTACTTC.

CDR3 sequence (DNA): TGCAGCGTACGGTTAGCGGGAGATCAGGATGAGCAGTTCTTC. Amino acid sequence: CSVRLAGDQDEQFF. The chain links TRBV29-1 to TRBJ2-1; 9 bases line up with TRBD2. V gave up 6 bases and J gave up 8 bases; unmatched junction bases: 11. Germline CDR1 is SQVTM and CDR2 is ANQGSEA. This CDR3 spans 14 amino acids.

The rearrangement joins TRBV27 to TRBJ2-7; D unclear. Germline V gene data show CDR1 as MNHEY and CDR2 as SMNVEV (reference sequence). The ends were cut back, 2 bases at V and 3 bases at J, with 14 bases in the middle. This CDR3 region has 15 residues. CDR3 bases: TGTGCCAGCAGTTTAACTGGCGGCCAGTACTACGAGCAGTACTTC. Its translation is CASSLTGGQYYEQYF.

V and J are TRBV18 and TRBJ2-1, with a weak D call TRBD2 (6 bases). Germline V CDR1 and CDR2: KGHSH, LQKENI. The CDR3 is 16 amino acids. Between the trimmed V and J ends, which lost 1 base and 0 bases, there was a span of 10 bases. The CDR3 DNA is TGTGCCAGCTCACCACTGGGGGGAGACTCCTACAATGAGCAGTTCTTC. Encoded protein: CASSPLGGDSYNEQFF.

The V call is TRBV9, the J call TRBJ2-4; 8 bases match TRBD1. The J segment lost 0 bases and the V segment lost 3 bases, leaving 8 bases of the junction unmatched. Germline V gene data show CDR1 as SGDLS and CDR2 as YYNGEE. This CDR3 has 17 residues. CDR3 coding DNA: TGTGCCAGCAGCGCTACAGGGGGGACAATAGCCAAAAACATTCAGTACTTC. Its protein product is CASSATGGTIAKNIQYF.

To note about this clone: Within the sample, other DNA sequences also encode this same CDR3. The V call is TRBV5-1, the J call TRBJ2-2; D uncertain. The germline V and J ends were trimmed by 2 bases and 4 bases, with 6 bases remaining between them. Looked up from germline, CDR1 is SGHRS and CDR2 is YFSETQ. The CDR3 spans 13 residues. CDR3 in amino acids: CASSLSVTGELFF. The CDR3 DNA reads TGCGCCAGCAGCTTAAGCGTCACCGGGGAGCTGTTTTTT. The whole variable domain, filled in from reference TRBV5-1 and TRBJ2-2, reads KAGVTQTPRYLIKTRGQQVTLSCSPISGHRSVSWYQQTPGQGLQFLFEYFSETQRNKGNFPGRFSGRQFSNSRSEMNVSTLELGDSALYLCASSLSVTGELFFGEGSRLTVL.

The CDR3 reads CATSSPPRSSEQYF. The DNA of the CDR3 is TGTGCCACCAGCAGCCCCCCGAGATCGAGCGAGCAGTACTTC. The chain recombines TRBV15 with TRBJ2-7, with D unclear. Germline values: CDR1 LNHNV, CDR2 YYDKDF (reference sequence). The V gene lost 3 bases and the J gene lost 6 bases, with 15 bases spanning the gap. The length of the CDR3 is 14 residues.

The chain joins TRBV6-5 to TRBJ2-5; no firm D call. CDR3 size: 13 residues. V was clipped by 5 bases and J by 2 bases, with 9 bases between them. Germline lookup yields CDR1 MNHEY and CDR2 SVGAGI. Here the CDR3 DNA reads TGTGCCAGCAGTAACCACATACAAGAGACCCAGTACTTC. Translation gives CASSNHIQETQYF.

The chain links TRBV5-1 to TRBJ2-7; no firm D call. CDR1 is SGHRS and CDR2 is YFSETQ in the germline V gene. This CDR3 has 15 amino acids. V lost 2 bases and J lost 0, with 12 bases in between. DNA of the CDR3: TGCGCCAGCAGCTTACGAGACTTGAGCTCCTACGAGCAGTACTTC. Translating it yields CASSLRDLSSYEQYF.